This is a list of T cell receptor beta chains from one sample in a study of chemoradiotherapy in HPV16-positive cancers. Some clones are missing from TCRdb's copy, which holds only in-frame ones; the method was immunoSEQ multiplex PCR. Here the sample spans 20,000 to 25,000 clones, about 86% being singletons. The source was blood, collected from a patient who underwent chemoradiotherapy. These TCRs come from a human donor with HPV-associated anogenital cancer. Each CDR3 is given with its conserved first and last residue. D genes are given only for firm matches. Clone size is given for some rows only: seen once, a few or many times, or a class if the clone is expanded.

DNA	CDR3	J	V	size	D
TGTGCCAGCAGCAGAGGGGGCTCCTACGAGCAGTACTTC	CASSRGGSYEQYF	TRBJ2-7	TRBV7-2	.	.
TGTGCCAGCAGCTTAGACCGGAGTCGGGACGAGCAGTACTTC	CASSLDRSRDEQYF	TRBJ2-7	TRBV7-2	once	.
TGTGCCAGCAGTGGAAGTCAGGGGGGCTATGGCTACACCTTC	CASSGSQGGYGYTF	TRBJ1-2	TRBV6-5	.	TRBD1
TGTGCCAGCAGCTCAATTAGCTCCTACGAGCAGTACTTC	CASSSISSYEQYF	TRBJ2-7	TRBV5-6	.	.
TGTGCCAGCAGCCCCGGACTAGCGGGAGGACAAGAGACCCAGTACTTC	CASSPGLAGGQETQYF	TRBJ2-5	TRBV7-9	.	TRBD2
TGCGCCAGCAGTGAGGGGACTAGCGGGGCCCAAGAGACCCAGTACTTC	CASSEGTSGAQETQYF	TRBJ2-5	TRBV10-1	.	TRBD2
TGCGCCAGCAGTGATCCTCAGCTGTTCGAGCAGTTCTTC	CASSDPQLFEQFF	TRBJ2-1	TRBV10-2	.	.
TGTGCCAGCAGCACCGCCGGGACAGCTCCAAACACCATATATTTT	CASSTAGTAPNTIYF	TRBJ1-3	TRBV7-8	.	TRBD1
TGTGCCAGCAGCTCCCTGGGACAGGGCTGGGATGGCTACACCTTC	CASSSLGQGWDGYTF	TRBJ1-2	TRBV11-2	.	TRBD1
TGTGCCAGCAGAATCGACAGGAATTCACCCCTCCACTTT	CASRIDRNSPLHF	TRBJ1-6	TRBV6-5	.	.
TGTGCCAGCAGTGATGTAGGGGGCGGAGAGACCCAGTACTTC	CASSDVGGGETQYF	TRBJ2-5	TRBV2	.	TRBD1
TGTGCCAGTAGTCCCCCGACACCAGACGGGCGGGGCTACACCTTC	CASSPPTPDGRGYTF	TRBJ1-2	TRBV19	.	.
TGTGCCAGCAGCGTAGGGGGACAGGGGGCCCGAGAGACCCAGTACTTC	CASSVGGQGARETQYF	TRBJ2-5	TRBV9	.	TRBD1
TGTGCCAGCAGCTTAGCGGGGATTGGCTACACCTTC	CASSLAGIGYTF	TRBJ1-2	TRBV7-2	.	.
TGTGCCAGCAGCCTACCCGGGACTAGCGGAAAGCAGTACTTC	CASSLPGTSGKQYF	TRBJ2-7	TRBV5-4	few	TRBD2